These T cell receptor beta chains were read from a single sample in a study of T cell responses to AZD1222 COVID-19 vaccine. Sequenced by immunoSEQ multiplex PCR; TCRdb stores in-frame clones only, minus some. This table has about 140,000 clones, more than 90% appearing once. The sequences come from peripheral blood, collected on day 0 of AZD1222 vaccination. The receptors here all came from an adult in good health. The CDR3 runs from the conserved cysteine through the conserved F or W. A D gene is named only where the DNA matches it firmly. Where a row states a size, it is once, few, many or the class of an expanded clone; other rows omit it.

>-|TRBD1|TRBJ1-2|TRBV29-1
CSGRTGLYGYTF
TGCAGCGGGAGGACAGGCCTCTATGGCTACACCTTC
>-|TRBD2|TRBJ2-1|TRBV3-1/TRBV3-2
CASSQVRGRGIAGGFSYNEQFF
TGTGCCAGCAGCCAAGTTCGAGGGAGAGGGATAGCGGGAGGCTTCTCCTACAATGAGCAGTTCTTC
>-|-|TRBJ1-4|TRBV5-1
CASSFQRGTRNEKLFF
TGCGCCAGCAGCTTCCAACGGGGGACGCGGAATGAAAAACTGTTTTTT
>-|-|TRBJ2-7|TRBV12-3/TRBV12-4
CASSLQGYEQYF
TGTGCCAGCAGTCTTCAGGGTTACGAGCAGTACTTC
>once|-|TRBJ1-4|TRBV6-7
CASSYGRIATNEKLFF
TGTGCCAGCAGTTACGGAAGGATTGCGACTAATGAAAAACTGTTTTTT
>-|-|TRBJ2-3|TRBV18
CASSPLANTDTQYF
TGTGCCAGCTCACCACTAGCGAACACAGATACGCAGTATTTT
>-|-|TRBJ1-3|TRBV15
CATSRDRASGNTIYF
TGTGCCACCAGCAGAGATCGGGCCTCTGGAAACACCATATATTTT
>-|-|TRBJ2-1|TRBV27
CASREWNEQFF
TGTGCAAGCCGGGAGTGGAATGAGCAGTTCTTC
>-|-|TRBJ1-5|TRBV18
CASSMDLGNQPQHF
TGTGCCAGCTCAATGGATTTGGGCAATCAGCCCCAGCATTTT
>-|-|TRBJ1-3|TRBV25-1
CASSGLSSGNTIYF
TGTGCCAGCAGTGGCTTGAGCTCTGGAAACACCATATATTTT
>once|TRBD2|TRBJ2-1|TRBV7-8
CASSLVAGGSSYNEQFF
TGTGCCAGCAGCTTAGTAGCGGGAGGTTCCTCCTACAATGAGCAGTTCTTC
>-|TRBD1|TRBJ2-1|TRBV24-1
CATSDPGQGASEQFF
TGTGCCACCAGTGATCCGGGACAGGGGGCCAGTGAGCAGTTCTTC
>-|TRBD2|TRBJ2-3|TRBV11-2
CASSLTSGSLVGDTQYF
TGTGCCAGCAGCCTGACTAGCGGGAGCTTAGTGGGAGATACGCAGTATTTT
>-|TRBD2|TRBJ2-7|TRBV5-5
CASSLVLAGFHEQYF
TGTGCCAGCAGCTTGGTACTAGCGGGATTTCACGAGCAGTACTTC
>-|TRBD2|TRBJ2-3|TRBV7-9
CASSAGLAVNTDTQYF
TGTGCCAGCAGCGCGGGACTAGCGGTCAACACAGATACGCAGTATTTT
>-|-|TRBJ1-6|TRBV11-3
CASSLHRNSPLHF
TGTGCCAGCAGCTTACATAGAAACTCACCCCTCCACTTT
>-|-|TRBJ1-1|TRBV19
CASSSTGANTEAFF
TGTGCCAGTAGCTCGACAGGTGCGAACACTGAAGCTTTCTTT
>-|-|TRBJ1-2|TRBV10-1
CASSESKRYEDGYTF
TGCGCCAGCAGTGAGTCGAAAAGGTACGAAGATGGCTACACCTTC
>-|-|TRBJ1-1|TRBV6-5
CASKNREGTEAFF
TGTGCCAGCAAGAACAGGGAGGGCACTGAAGCTTTCTTT
>-|-|TRBJ2-7|TRBV19
CASSPDVWYEQYF
TGTGCCAGTAGCCCGGACGTCTGGTACGAGCAGTACTTC
>-|-|TRBJ2-3|TRBV5-5
CASSPRREGTDTQYF
TGTGCCAGCAGCCCCAGGAGAGAAGGGACAGATACGCAGTATTTT
>-|TRBD1|TRBJ1-4|TRBV6-5
CASSYSTGAGEKLFF
TGTGCCAGCAGTTACTCGACAGGGGCCGGTGAAAAACTGTTTTTT